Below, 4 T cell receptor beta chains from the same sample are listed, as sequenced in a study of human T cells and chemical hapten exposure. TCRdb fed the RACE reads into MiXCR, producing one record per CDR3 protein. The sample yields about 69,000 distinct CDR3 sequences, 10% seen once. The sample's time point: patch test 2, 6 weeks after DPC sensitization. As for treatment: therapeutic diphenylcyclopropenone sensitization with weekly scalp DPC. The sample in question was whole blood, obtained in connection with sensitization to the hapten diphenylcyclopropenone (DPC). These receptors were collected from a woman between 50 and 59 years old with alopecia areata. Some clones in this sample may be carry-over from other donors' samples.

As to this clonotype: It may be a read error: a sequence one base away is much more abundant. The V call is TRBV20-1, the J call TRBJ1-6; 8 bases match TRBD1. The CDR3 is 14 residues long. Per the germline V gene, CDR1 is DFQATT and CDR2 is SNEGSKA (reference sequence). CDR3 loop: CTARVPGGNSPLHF. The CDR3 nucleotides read TGCACTGCTAGAGTCCCAGGGGGCAATTCACCCCTCCACTTT.

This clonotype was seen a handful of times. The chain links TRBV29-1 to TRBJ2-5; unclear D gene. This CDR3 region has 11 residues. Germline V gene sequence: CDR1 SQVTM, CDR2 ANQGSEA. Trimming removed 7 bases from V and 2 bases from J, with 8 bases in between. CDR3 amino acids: CSAYKQETQYF. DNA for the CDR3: TGCAGCGCATACAAGCAAGAGACCCAGTACTTC.

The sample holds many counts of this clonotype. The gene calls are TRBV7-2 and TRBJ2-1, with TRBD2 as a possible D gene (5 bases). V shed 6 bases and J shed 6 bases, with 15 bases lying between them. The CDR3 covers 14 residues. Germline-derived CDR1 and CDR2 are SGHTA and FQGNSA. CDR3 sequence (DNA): TGTGCCAGCAGAAATACTGGCGGAGGCAATGAGCAGTTCTTC. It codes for CASRNTGGGNEQFF.

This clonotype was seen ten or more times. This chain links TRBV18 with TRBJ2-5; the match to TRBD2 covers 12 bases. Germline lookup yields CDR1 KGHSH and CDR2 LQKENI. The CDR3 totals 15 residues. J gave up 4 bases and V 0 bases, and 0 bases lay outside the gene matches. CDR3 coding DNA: TGTGCCAGCTCACCACCGACTAGCGGGAGAGAGACCCAGTACTTC. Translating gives CASSPPTSGRETQYF.